This T cell receptor beta chain was obtained from a study of blood T cell repertoires in COVID-19. For the study at large: The samples span acute and convalescent COVID-19 from the United States, Italy and Spain. T cells, B-cell-depleted T cells, or PBMCs provided the cDNA or gDNA that served as material.

As handled by the study authors: By means of reference gene primer amplification, nucleated cell counts were estimated. Sequenced by immunoSEQ multiplex PCR; TCRdb stores in-frame clones only, minus some. V, J and clone size are taken as reported in that table, and D and trimming were inferred from the DNA itself. The table lists under 75,000 clones, approximately 81% of them singletons. The junction had 5 bases not matched to a gene; V was cut back by 2 bases and J by 0 bases. The germline CDR1 and CDR2 sequences are SGHNT and YENEEA. The CDR3 runs to 17 residues. The clonotype originates from a woman older than 75 with active or convalescent COVID-19. Sequencing was performed on peripheral blood. J is TRBJ2-3 and V is TRBV11-3, with TRBD2 matching 10 bases. In DNA, the CDR3 is TGTGCCAGCAGCTTACGTAGCGGGGGGCCAAGCACAGATACGCAGTATTTT. It yields the protein CASSLRSGGPSTDTQYF.